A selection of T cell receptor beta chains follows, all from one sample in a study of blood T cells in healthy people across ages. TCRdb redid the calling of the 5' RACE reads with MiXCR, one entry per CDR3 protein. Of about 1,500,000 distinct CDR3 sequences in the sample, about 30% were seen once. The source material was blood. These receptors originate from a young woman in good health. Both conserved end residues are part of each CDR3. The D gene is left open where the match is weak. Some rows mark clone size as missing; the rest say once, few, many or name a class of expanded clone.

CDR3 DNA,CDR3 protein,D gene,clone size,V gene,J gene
TGTGCCAGCAGTGAAGGCGCGGGGGGGTACCAAGAGACCCAGTACTTC,CASSEGAGGYQETQYF,TRBD2,few,TRBV2,TRBJ2-5
TGCAGTGCTAGAAGCAGGGTGGAGGATCAGCCCCAGCATTTT,CSARSRVEDQPQHF,NA,few,TRBV20-1,TRBJ1-5
TGTGCCTGCAGCGGACAGGGCGGCACAGATACGCAGTATTTT,CACSGQGGTDTQYF,TRBD1,few,TRBV9,TRBJ2-3
TGTGCCAGCAGCGAGACAGGGGTGGCAACTAATGAAAAACTGTTTTTT,CASSETGVATNEKLFF,TRBD1,few,TRBV7-9,TRBJ1-4
TGTGCCAGCAGTTACTCCACGGACGGATCCTATGGCTACACCTTC,CASSYSTDGSYGYTF,NA,many,TRBV6-5,TRBJ1-2
TGTGCCAGCTGGGCACAGTCCTCTGGGGCCAACGTCCTGACTTTC,CASWAQSSGANVLTF,NA,many,TRBV6-1,TRBJ2-6
TGTGCCAACAGCCCGACGACCTACTCGGATACGCAGTATTTT,CANSPTTYSDTQYF,NA,few,TRBV9,TRBJ2-3
TGTGCCAGCAGAGGACTAGCGGGGCCCAAAAACATTCAGTACTTC,CASRGLAGPKNIQYF,TRBD2,NA,TRBV28,TRBJ2-4
TGCAGTGCTAGAGACGGACTGGAAACAATTCAAGAGACCCAGTACTTC,CSARDGLETIQETQYF,NA,NA,TRBV20-1,TRBJ2-5
TGTGCCAGCAGCCCGTGGGACAGGGGCTCAGATACGCAGTATTTT,CASSPWDRGSDTQYF,TRBD1,NA,TRBV7-9,TRBJ2-3
TGTGCCAGCAGGTCGAGAGGGGGCGCCGAAACTGAAGCTTTCTTT,CASRSRGGAETEAFF,TRBD1,NA,TRBV6-6,TRBJ1-1
TGTGCCAGCAGTTACCCTAGCGGGGTTACAGATACGCAGTATTTT,CASSYPSGVTDTQYF,TRBD2,few,TRBV6-6,TRBJ2-3
TGTGCCAGCAGCTTTACAGGGCCCCAGCCCCAGCATTTT,CASSFTGPQPQHF,NA,few,TRBV7-9,TRBJ1-5
TGTGCCAGCACCGGGTTGTATGGGAATGGCTACACCTTC,CASTGLYGNGYTF,NA,NA,TRBV7-9,TRBJ1-2
TGTGCCAGCAGCTGGCTCGGGGATGGCTACACCTTC,CASSWLGDGYTF,NA,NA,TRBV5-6,TRBJ1-2
TGTGCCAGCAAAGAGGAGTCGTTTCTAGTCACAGATACGCAGTATTTT,CASKEESFLVTDTQYF,NA,few,TRBV7-8,TRBJ2-3
TGTACCAGCAGCCTGGGGGAGTATCAGCCCCAGCATTTT,CTSSLGEYQPQHF,NA,NA,TRBV7-9,TRBJ1-5
TGTGCCAGCAGGGGACAGAACATTAACACTGAAGCTTTCTTT,CASRGQNINTEAFF,TRBD1,few,TRBV2,TRBJ1-1
TGTGCCAGCAGCGGAGGACAGTTCTATGGCTACACCTTC,CASSGGQFYGYTF,NA,NA,TRBV6-5,TRBJ1-2
TGTGCCAGCACCCGAGACCCGGCCCATAATTCACCCCTCCACTTT,CASTRDPAHNSPLHF,NA,NA,TRBV5-5,TRBJ1-6
TGTGCCAGCAGAACTGGACAGGGGGAAAAACTGTTTTTT,CASRTGQGEKLFF,TRBD1,NA,TRBV2,TRBJ1-4
TGTGCCAGCAGTTCTACAGGGGTAACCCAGTACTTC,CASSSTGVTQYF,TRBD1,few,TRBV12-3/TRBV12-4,TRBJ2-5
TGCAGCGTTGTAGGGACAGGGTGGGAGACCCAGTACTTC,CSVVGTGWETQYF,TRBD1,few,TRBV29-1,TRBJ2-5
TGTGCCAGCAGTTCGGCTAGCGGGAGGTACAATGAGCAGTTCTTC,CASSSASGRYNEQFF,TRBD2,NA,TRBV6-6,TRBJ2-1
TGTGCCAGCAGCGTGGTCGGGGGGGGAAACACAGATACGCAGTATTTT,CASSVVGGGNTDTQYF,TRBD2,few,TRBV9,TRBJ2-3
TGTGCCAGCACCGGGACAGCCAATCAGCCCCAGCATTTT,CASTGTANQPQHF,TRBD1,NA,TRBV12-3/TRBV12-4,TRBJ1-5
TGTGCCAGCAGTTTAAAGTCTAGCGGATACAATGAGCAGTTCTTC,CASSLKSSGYNEQFF,TRBD2,NA,TRBV12-3/TRBV12-4,TRBJ2-1
TGTGCCAGCAGTTTAAAGGGCCACAGTAGGGAGACCCAGTACTTC,CASSLKGHSRETQYF,NA,NA,TRBV12-3/TRBV12-4,TRBJ2-5
TGTGCCAGCAGTCCCCCCCGACAGGGCAACTCCTACGAGCAGTACTTC,CASSPPRQGNSYEQYF,TRBD1,few,TRBV12-3/TRBV12-4,TRBJ2-7
TGTGCCAGCAGCTCCCGGGACAGGGAAACCCCTTTCTCCTACGAGCAGTACTTC,CASSSRDRETPFSYEQYF,TRBD1,few,TRBV7-3,TRBJ2-7
TGTGCCATCAGTGAGTCCGACACAGCAACTAATGAAAAACTGTTTTTT,CAISESDTATNEKLFF,NA,few,TRBV10-3,TRBJ1-4
TGCAGCGTGTGGACAGGGGGCGCAGAGACCCAGTACTTC,CSVWTGGAETQYF,TRBD1,few,TRBV29-1,TRBJ2-5
TGCAGCGTTGGACAGGGTACTGGCTATGGCTACACCTTC,CSVGQGTGYGYTF,TRBD1,NA,TRBV29-1,TRBJ1-2
TGTGCCAGCACCATGGCAGGGACTGTTTACAATGAGCAGTTCTTC,CASTMAGTVYNEQFF,NA,many,TRBV12-3/TRBV12-4,TRBJ2-1
TGCAGTTCGGAACTGCCGGGACGGAACAATGAGCAGTTCTTC,CSSELPGRNNEQFF,NA,NA,TRBV20-1,TRBJ2-1
TGCAGCATTGCACTGGGACAGAGCAATCAGCCCCAGCATTTT,CSIALGQSNQPQHF,TRBD1,once,TRBV29-1,TRBJ1-5
TGCAGCGTCCCACGCCCGGACCAGACTAACAATGAGCAGTTCTTC,CSVPRPDQTNNEQFF,NA,NA,TRBV29-1,TRBJ2-1
TGTGCCAGCAGCTCTACGACTGCCCCTCCAGATACGCAGTATTTT,CASSSTTAPPDTQYF,NA,NA,TRBV7-8,TRBJ2-3
TGCAGTGCTACCCTAGCGGGAACCTACGAGCAGTACTTC,CSATLAGTYEQYF,TRBD2,few,TRBV20-1,TRBJ2-7
TGTGCCACCAGTAATAGCGGTCAGCCCCAGCATTTT,CATSNSGQPQHF,NA,few,TRBV24-1,TRBJ1-5
TGCGCCAGCAGCTTGGATGTAGAAAATGAAAAACTGTTTTTT,CASSLDVENEKLFF,NA,NA,TRBV5-1,TRBJ1-4
TGTGCCTGGAGTGTACCCTGGACTGGCGACCAAGAGACCCAGTACTTC,CAWSVPWTGDQETQYF,NA,NA,TRBV30,TRBJ2-5
TGCAGTGCTAGAAAGGGGGGGCAAGATACGCAGTATTTT,CSARKGGQDTQYF,NA,NA,TRBV20-1,TRBJ2-3
TGCGCCAGCAGCTCGGTGGGCCCAGATACGCAGTATTTT,CASSSVGPDTQYF,NA,NA,TRBV5-1,TRBJ2-3
TGTGCCAGCAGTTACTCGACAGGGGACGCGCGCAATGAGCAGTTCTTC,CASSYSTGDARNEQFF,TRBD1,few,TRBV6-2/TRBV6-3,TRBJ2-1
TGTGCCGGCGGGGGGCCCCCCTACAATGAGCAGTTCTTC,CAGGGPPYNEQFF,TRBD2,few,TRBV10-3,TRBJ2-1
TGTGCCAGCAGTCCCCTCCGCCCTCGAGCGGGATACCATGGTACGCAGTATTTT,CASSPLRPRAGYHGTQYF,TRBD2,NA,TRBV6-1,TRBJ2-3
TGTGCCAGCAGCTTAGGGGAGGGTTACCAGCCCCAGCATTTT,CASSLGEGYQPQHF,NA,once,TRBV7-2,TRBJ1-5
TGTGCCAGCAGCCGCCTTCTCGGGGAGCTGTTTTTT,CASSRLLGELFF,NA,NA,TRBV6-2/TRBV6-3,TRBJ2-2
TGCAGTGCTAGAGGGCCGAGCTCGAGCTCCTACGAGCAGTACTTC,CSARGPSSSSYEQYF,NA,NA,TRBV20-1,TRBJ2-7
TGCGCCAGCAGTGAGTCGAGGGATACCCGACTCGAGCAGTACTTC,CASSESRDTRLEQYF,NA,few,TRBV10-2,TRBJ2-7
TGTGCCAGCAGTGTGACTAGCGGGGGTAATGAGCAGTTCTTC,CASSVTSGGNEQFF,TRBD2,many,TRBV12-3/TRBV12-4,TRBJ2-1
TGTGCCAGCAGTGTCGAGCGGGGAACCTACGAGCAGTACTTC,CASSVERGTYEQYF,TRBD2,NA,TRBV6-1,TRBJ2-7
TGCGCCAGCAGCCAAGCCTCGCCGACAGGGGGTGGAGAGACCCAGTACTTC,CASSQASPTGGGETQYF,TRBD1,few,TRBV4-1,TRBJ2-5
TGTGCCAGCAGCGTCGGGGGAGTGAACACCGGGGAGCTGTTTTTT,CASSVGGVNTGELFF,NA,NA,TRBV9,TRBJ2-2
TGTGGCATCGGGTGGGAGACCCAGTACTTC,CGIGWETQYF,NA,NA,TRBV28,TRBJ2-5
TGTGCCAGCAGGAAAGGGGGCCAAGAGACCCAGTACTTC,CASRKGGQETQYF,NA,few,TRBV5-5,TRBJ2-5
TGTGCTGTTGGGGGGACTAGCGGGGGCGAGCAGTACTTC,CAVGGTSGGEQYF,TRBD2,few,TRBV2,TRBJ2-7
TGTGCCAGCAGTTTACGGGACCTATTACCGGCAGGCTACACCTTC,CASSLRDLLPAGYTF,NA,few,TRBV28,TRBJ1-2